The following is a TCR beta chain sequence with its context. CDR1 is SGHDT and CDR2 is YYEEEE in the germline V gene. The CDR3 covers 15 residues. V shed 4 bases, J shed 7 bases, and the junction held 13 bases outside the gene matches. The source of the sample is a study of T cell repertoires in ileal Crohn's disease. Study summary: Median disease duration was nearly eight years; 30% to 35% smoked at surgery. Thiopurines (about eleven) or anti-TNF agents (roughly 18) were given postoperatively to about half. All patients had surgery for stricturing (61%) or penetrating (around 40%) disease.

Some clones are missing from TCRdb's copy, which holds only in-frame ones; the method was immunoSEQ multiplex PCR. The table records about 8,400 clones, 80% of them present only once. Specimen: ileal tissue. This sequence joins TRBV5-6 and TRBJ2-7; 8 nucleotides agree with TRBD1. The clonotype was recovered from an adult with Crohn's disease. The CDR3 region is CASSLRDRNIGEQYF. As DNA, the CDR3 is TGTGCCAGCAGCCTGCGGGACAGGAACATAGGGGAGCAGTACTTC. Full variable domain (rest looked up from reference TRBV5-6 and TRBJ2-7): DAGVTQSPTHLIKTRGQQVTLRCSPKSGHDTVSWYQQALGQGPQFIFQYYEEEERQRGNFPDRFSGHQFPNYSSELNVNALLLGDSALYLCASSLRDRNIGEQYFGPGTRLTVT.